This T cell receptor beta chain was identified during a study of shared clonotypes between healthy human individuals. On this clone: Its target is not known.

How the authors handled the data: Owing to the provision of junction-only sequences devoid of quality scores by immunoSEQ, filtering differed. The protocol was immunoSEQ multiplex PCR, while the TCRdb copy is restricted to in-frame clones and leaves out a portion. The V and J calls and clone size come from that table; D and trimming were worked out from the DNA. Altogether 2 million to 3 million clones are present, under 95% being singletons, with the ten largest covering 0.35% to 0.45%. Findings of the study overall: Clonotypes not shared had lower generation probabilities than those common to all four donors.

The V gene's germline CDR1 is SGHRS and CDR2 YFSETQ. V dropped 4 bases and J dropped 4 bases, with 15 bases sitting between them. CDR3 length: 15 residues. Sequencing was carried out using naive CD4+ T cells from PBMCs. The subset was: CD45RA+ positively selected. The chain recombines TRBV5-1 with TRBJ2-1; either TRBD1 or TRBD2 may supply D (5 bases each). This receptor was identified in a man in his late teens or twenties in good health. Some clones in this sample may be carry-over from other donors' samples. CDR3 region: CASSPPRDLYNEQFF. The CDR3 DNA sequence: TGCGCCAGCAGCCCTCCCCGGGACCTGTACAATGAGCAGTTCTTC.